The next 19 T cell receptor beta chains were all read from a single sample in a study of blood T cell repertoires in COVID-19. Here immunoSEQ multiplex PCR was the method, and the copy in TCRdb shows in-frame clones only, minus some. The data contain around 160,000 clones, roughly 78% of them seen just once; the ten biggest clones take up around 15%. Sequenced input: peripheral blood. These receptors came from a human donor with acute or convalescent COVID-19. The donor label of this sample is uncertain.

The V and J genes are TRBV6-1 and TRBJ1-5; D is perhaps TRBD1 (5 bases). V lost 4 bases, J lost 4 bases, and 17 bases lay in between. The V gene's germline CDR1 is MNHNS and CDR2 SASEGT. This CDR3 has 16 amino acids. Here the CDR3 reads CASSVFWGVPNQPQHF. The CDR3 DNA follows: TGTGCCAGCAGTGTTTTCTGGGGGGTCCCAAATCAGCCCCAGCATTTT.

Concerning this clone itself: At the DNA level, this CDR3 is encoded by other sequences in the same sample as well. The chain has TRBV11-2 and TRBJ2-7; D is ambiguous. Germline CDR1 reads SGHAT; CDR2 reads FQNNGV. This CDR3 contains 12 residues. Trimming took 5 bases from V and 3 from J, leaving 8 bases between them. The DNA of the CDR3 is TGTGCCAGCAGCCTCGCCGGCTACGAGCAGTACTTC. As protein: CASSLAGYEQYF.

The chain links TRBV6-5 to TRBJ1-2; 8 bases are shared with TRBD1. The CDR3 contains 13 residues. After removal of 6 bases from V and 4 bases from J, the junction contained 4 bases not matched to a gene. CDR1 MNHEY and CDR2 SVGAGI come from the germline V gene. CDR3 sequence reads: CASRGTGRYGYTF. DNA for the CDR3: TGTGCCAGCAGGGGGACAGGCCGCTATGGCTACACCTTC.

This chain connects TRBV5-6 to TRBJ1-2; D remains ambiguous. Germline V gives CDR1 SGHDT, CDR2 YYEEEE. The CDR3 has 16 amino acids. V was cut by 4 bases and J by 4 bases, with 20 bases left in between. Here the CDR3 DNA reads TGTGCCAGCAGCGGGTACAGCCCTACAATCGTCTATGGCTACACCTTC. Protein product: CASSGYSPTIVYGYTF.

The CDR3 DNA reads as TGTGCTAGTGGCCGGGGACAGCTAAACTACAATGAGCAGTTCTTC. Translation: CASGRGQLNYNEQFF. This sequence joins TRBV12-5 and TRBJ2-1, with 7 bases fitting TRBD1. The trim removed 6 bases at V and 3 bases at J, leaving 8 bases unmatched. The germline V gene has CDR1 LGHNT and CDR2 FRNRAP. This CDR3 spans 15 amino acids.

V usage is TRBV3-1 (or the pseudogene TRBV3-2) and J usage is TRBJ1-2; D is perhaps TRBD1 (5 bases). This CDR3 contains 13 residues. V gave up 3 bases and J gave up 7 bases, with 12 bases separating them. From germline, CDR1 is LGHDT and CDR2 YNNKEL (reference sequence). The CDR3 DNA reads TGTGCCAGCAGCCATGTATTGGGGGGTGGCTACACCTTC. Translating it yields CASSHVLGGGYTF.

The chain is built from TRBV19 and TRBJ1-5; D might be TRBD1 (6 bases). The germline CDR1 and CDR2 sequences are LNHDA and SQIVND (reference sequence). Trimming stripped 3 bases from V and 5 bases from J, with 14 bases between. CDR3 length: 15 amino acids. The CDR3 DNA reads as TGTGCCAGTAGTATTTCTCGGGACAAGGATCAGCCCCAGCATTTT. It encodes CASSISRDKDQPQHF.

The chain couples TRBV5-5 to TRBJ2-5; D uncertain. The CDR3 loop spans 14 amino acids. Deletions cut 2 bases from V and 1 base from J, with 9 bases between. Germline V gene sequence: CDR1 SGHKS, CDR2 YYEKEE (reference sequence). Written as DNA, the CDR3 is TGTGCCAGCAGCTTTAGTGGGCTCCAAGAGACCCAGTACTTC. This encodes CASSFSGLQETQYF.

The gene calls are TRBV27 and TRBJ1-1; the match to TRBD1 covers 7 bases. After removal of 6 bases from V and 3 bases from J, the junction contained 7 bases not matched to a gene. This CDR3 contains 14 residues. From germline, CDR1 is MNHEY and CDR2 SMNVEV (reference sequence). This CDR3 reads CASSRDSKYTEAFF. CDR3 nucleotide sequence: TGTGCCAGCAGCCGGGACAGCAAGTACACTGAAGCTTTCTTT.

The chain uses TRBV27 and TRBJ2-7; the D gene is possibly TRBD1 (6 bases). CDR1 is MNHEY, CDR2 SMNVEV, per germline (reference sequence). The CDR3 has 13 amino acids. Trimming removed 3 bases at V and 4 bases at J, with 10 bases between. CDR3 coding DNA: TGTGCCAGCAGTTTTGGACAGTATTACGAGCAGTACTTC. Translated, it gives CASSFGQYYEQYF.

This chain uses TRBV19 with TRBJ1-2, with 10 nucleotides matching TRBD1. This CDR3 comprises 16 residues. V trimming: 6 bases; J trimming: 6 bases; junction bases outside the gene matches: 13. From germline, CDR1 is LNHDA and CDR2 SQIVND (reference sequence). The CDR3 sequence: CASRSSGQGVWNGYTF. The CDR3 DNA is TGTGCCAGTAGAAGTTCTGGACAGGGGGTTTGGAATGGCTACACCTTC.

The J gene is TRBJ1-1, the V gene TRBV7-9; D unresolved. Between the trimmed V and J ends, which lost 5 bases and 3 bases, there was a span of 10 bases. The CDR3 is 13 amino acids. Germline lookup yields CDR1 SEHNR and CDR2 FQNEAQ (reference sequence). Here the CDR3 DNA reads TGTGCCAGCAGCCCACCTAGGTACACTGAAGCTTTCTTT. Encoded protein: CASSPPRYTEAFF.

V and J are TRBV12-3 or TRBV12-4 and TRBJ2-5, with D perhaps TRBD1 (5 bases). The germline V and J ends were trimmed by 9 bases and 5 bases, with 16 bases remaining between them. This CDR3 is 13 amino acids long. This CDR3 is CASIGHPDETQYF. For the CDR3, the DNA is TGTGCCAGTATCGGACATCCGGATGAGACCCAGTACTTC.

This chain connects TRBV7-3 to TRBJ2-3, with 7 bases matching TRBD2. The CDR3 loop spans 16 amino acids. From germline, CDR1 is SGHTA and CDR2 FQGTGA. V trimming: 2 bases; J trimming: 0 bases; junction bases outside the gene matches: 5. For the CDR3, the DNA is TGTGCCAGCAGCTTAGGCTTCGGGGGGAGCACAGATACGCAGTATTTT. Translated: CASSLGFGGSTDTQYF.

The rearrangement links TRBV19 to TRBJ1-4; possibly TRBD1 for D (5 bases). CDR3 length equals 17 residues. Germline V gene sequence: CDR1 LNHDA, CDR2 SQIVND (reference sequence). The V end was cut by 5 bases, the J end by 0 bases, with 16 bases between. CDR3 DNA: TGTGCCAGTAGTGATCCTCACAGGCCCACAACTAATGAAAAACTGTTTTTT. This translates into CASSDPHRPTTNEKLFF.

With respect to this clone: Other DNA variants within this sample encode the same CDR3. The rearrangement links TRBV5-1 to TRBJ2-5; D remains ambiguous. CDR1 SGHRS and CDR2 YFSETQ come from the germline V gene. V was trimmed by 0 bases and J by 5 bases, leaving 8 bases between them. The CDR3 covers 13 residues. This CDR3 is CASSLGGEETQYF. DNA of the CDR3: TGCGCCAGCAGCTTGGGAGGTGAGGAGACCCAGTACTTC.

The V call is TRBV7-2, the J call TRBJ2-5, with 8 bases that match TRBD2. This CDR3 spans 17 amino acids. Looked up from germline, CDR1 is SGHTA and CDR2 is FQGNSA. V lost 8 bases to trimming and J lost 0 bases; unmatched junction nucleotides: 14. In DNA, the CDR3 is TGTGCCAGCTCTAAGTCCCCGGCGGGGGGCTACCAAGAGACCCAGTACTTC. Protein sequence: CASSKSPAGGYQETQYF.

The rearrangement links TRBV6-5 to TRBJ1-5; 9 nucleotides line up with TRBD1. CDR3 length equals 15 residues. Germline V gene lookup returns CDR1 MNHEY and CDR2 SVGAGI. J lost 3 bases, V lost 2 bases, and 2 bases had no gene match. The CDR3 protein is CASSYRTGVNQPQHF. For the CDR3, the DNA is TGTGCCAGCAGTTACCGGACAGGGGTCAATCAGCCCCAGCATTTT.

This chain connects TRBV7-6 to TRBJ2-2; 7 bases match TRBD1. The ends lost 6 bases at V and 1 base at J; junction bases unmatched: 8. The CDR3 sequence is 16 residues long. From germline, CDR1 is SGHVS and CDR2 FNYEAQ. This CDR3 reads CASSTRTGKNTGELFF. In nucleotides, the CDR3 is TGTGCCAGCAGTACCCGGACAGGAAAGAACACCGGGGAGCTGTTTTTT.